These T cell receptor beta chains were read from a single sample in a study of T cells in Graves' hyperthyroidism and ophthalmopathy. Using its own MiXCR run on the multiplex PCR reads, TCRdb lists one record per CDR3 protein. The data contain about 580,000 distinct CDR3 sequences, about half of them singletons. Sequenced sample: peripheral blood or thyroid tissue (not recorded which). The receptors derive from a woman younger than 30 with Graves' hyperthyroidism. Both conserved end residues are part of each CDR3. The order of the fields is CDR3 length, V gene, J gene, clone size, D gene, CDR3 protein, CDR3 DNA. A D gene is named only where the DNA matches it firmly. The size of a clone is reported for some rows only, either as once, few or many, or as a class for expanded clones.

CDR3 length: 15; V gene: TRBV7-9; J gene: TRBJ1-6; clone size: many; D gene: -; CDR3 protein: CASSLAGDSHSPLHF; CDR3 DNA: TGTGCCAGCAGCTTAGCAGGAGACTCTCATTCACCCCTCCACTTT
CDR3 length: 14; V gene: TRBV7-9; J gene: TRBJ2-7; clone size: -; D gene: -; CDR3 protein: CASSSGTVGNEQYF; CDR3 DNA: TGTGCCAGCAGCAGCGGGACAGTTGGTAATGAGCAGTACTTC
CDR3 length: 17; V gene: TRBV2; J gene: TRBJ2-5; clone size: many; D gene: -; CDR3 protein: CASNQKNLPALQETQYF; CDR3 DNA: TGTGCCAGCAATCAAAAGAATCTGCCCGCCCTGCAAGAGACCCAGTACTTC
CDR3 length: 14; V gene: TRBV27; J gene: TRBJ2-5; clone size: many; D gene: -; CDR3 protein: CASSVLATTETQYF; CDR3 DNA: TGTGCCAGCAGTGTCCTAGCTACAACGGAGACCCAGTACTTC
CDR3 length: 11; V gene: TRBV29-1; J gene: TRBJ2-7; clone size: once; D gene: -; CDR3 protein: CLFGLTYEQYF; CDR3 DNA: TGCCTCTTTGGGCTCACTTACGAGCAGTACTTC
CDR3 length: 10; V gene: TRBV2; J gene: TRBJ2-7; clone size: -; D gene: -; CDR3 protein: CASLGYEQYF; CDR3 DNA: TGTGCCAGCCTAGGATACGAGCAGTACTTC
CDR3 length: 15; V gene: TRBV4-1; J gene: TRBJ2-7; clone size: -; D gene: -; CDR3 protein: CASSQEAREAYEQYF; CDR3 DNA: TGCGCCAGCAGCCAAGAGGCCCGGGAAGCCTACGAGCAGTACTTC
CDR3 length: 19; V gene: TRBV7-8; J gene: TRBJ2-2; clone size: -; D gene: -; CDR3 protein: CASTRPKGEARHSTGELFF; CDR3 DNA: TGTGCCAGCACTCGACCGAAGGGGGAGGCCCGTCATAGCACCGGGGAGCTGTTTTTT
CDR3 length: 16; V gene: TRBV12-5; J gene: TRBJ1-5; clone size: many; D gene: -; CDR3 protein: CASGLVAGRSNQPQHF; CDR3 DNA: TGTGCTAGTGGTTTGGTAGCAGGGCGAAGCAATCAGCCCCAGCATTTT
CDR3 length: 15; V gene: TRBV5-1; J gene: TRBJ2-7; clone size: many; D gene: TRBD2; CDR3 protein: CASSSNGLAGLEQYF; CDR3 DNA: TGCGCCAGCAGCTCAAACGGACTAGCGGGACTCGAGCAGTACTTC
CDR3 length: 16; V gene: TRBV2; J gene: TRBJ1-2; clone size: -; D gene: TRBD1; CDR3 protein: CASSEQPSTGLYGYTF; CDR3 DNA: TGTGCCAGCAGTGAGCAACCTTCGACAGGGCTCTATGGCTACACCTTC
CDR3 length: 13; V gene: TRBV11-2; J gene: TRBJ2-7; clone size: many; D gene: -; CDR3 protein: CASSFGPFYEQYF; CDR3 DNA: TGTGCCAGCAGTTTCGGACCATTCTACGAGCAGTACTTC
CDR3 length: 15; V gene: TRBV12-3/TRBV12-4; J gene: TRBJ1-6; clone size: many; D gene: TRBD1; CDR3 protein: CASSFGDRANSPLHF; CDR3 DNA: TGTGCCAGCAGTTTTGGGGACAGGGCAAATTCACCCCTCCACTTT
CDR3 length: 10; V gene: TRBV29-1; J gene: TRBJ2-5; clone size: -; D gene: -; CDR3 protein: CSVDFGTQYF; CDR3 DNA: TGCAGCGTTGATTTTGGCACCCAGTACTTC
CDR3 length: 14; V gene: TRBV15; J gene: TRBJ2-6; clone size: -; D gene: -; CDR3 protein: CATASSSGANVLTF; CDR3 DNA: TGTGCCACCGCTAGCAGCTCTGGGGCCAACGTCCTGACTTTC
CDR3 length: 15; V gene: TRBV7-9; J gene: TRBJ1-4; clone size: -; D gene: TRBD1; CDR3 protein: CASSWGTGLTEKLFF; CDR3 DNA: TGTGCCAGCAGCTGGGGGACAGGGTTAACTGAAAAACTGTTTTTT
CDR3 length: 16; V gene: TRBV7-9; J gene: TRBJ1-2; clone size: many; D gene: TRBD1; CDR3 protein: CASSLGWDRYNYGYTF; CDR3 DNA: TGTGCCAGCAGCTTAGGATGGGACAGATATAACTATGGCTACACCTTC
CDR3 length: 14; V gene: TRBV30; J gene: TRBJ1-5; clone size: few; D gene: TRBD1; CDR3 protein: CAWSSGGVNQPQHF; CDR3 DNA: TGTGCCTGGAGTTCAGGGGGGGTAAATCAGCCCCAGCATTTT
CDR3 length: 13; V gene: TRBV10-3; J gene: TRBJ2-3; clone size: -; D gene: -; CDR3 protein: CAIRGAGEDTQYF; CDR3 DNA: TGTGCCATCAGGGGGGCGGGAGAAGATACGCAGTATTTT
CDR3 length: 16; V gene: TRBV24-1; J gene: TRBJ2-3; clone size: -; D gene: TRBD1; CDR3 protein: CATADRADLGTDTQYF; CDR3 DNA: TGTGCCACCGCTGACAGGGCAGATTTGGGCACAGATACGCAGTATTTT
CDR3 length: 15; V gene: TRBV20-1; J gene: TRBJ1-5; clone size: many; D gene: -; CDR3 protein: CSARTWVGSNQPQHF; CDR3 DNA: TGCAGTGCTAGAACATGGGTAGGGAGCAATCAGCCCCAGCATTTT
CDR3 length: 10; V gene: TRBV13; J gene: TRBJ2-5; clone size: -; D gene: -; CDR3 protein: CASGGEAQYF; CDR3 DNA: TGTGCCAGCGGGGGAGAGGCCCAGTACTTC
CDR3 length: 14; V gene: TRBV7-4; J gene: TRBJ2-7; clone size: -; D gene: TRBD2; CDR3 protein: CASSQAGTPYEQYF; CDR3 DNA: TGTGCCAGCAGCCAAGCGGGAACCCCCTACGAGCAGTACTTC
CDR3 length: 13; V gene: TRBV29-1; J gene: TRBJ1-4; clone size: -; D gene: TRBD1; CDR3 protein: CSARQGGDEKLFF; CDR3 DNA: TGCAGCGCTAGACAGGGGGGGGATGAAAAACTGTTTTTT
CDR3 length: 15; V gene: TRBV3-1; J gene: TRBJ1-3; clone size: many; D gene: -; CDR3 protein: CASSHSSINGNTIYF; CDR3 DNA: TGTGCCAGCAGTCACAGTTCCATCAACGGAAACACCATATATTTT
CDR3 length: 14; V gene: TRBV7-9; J gene: TRBJ2-7; clone size: -; D gene: -; CDR3 protein: CASSIFAGSYEQYF; CDR3 DNA: TGTGCCAGCAGCATCTTTGCGGGGTCCTACGAGCAGTACTTC
CDR3 length: 17; V gene: TRBV5-6; J gene: TRBJ1-2; clone size: once; D gene: -; CDR3 protein: CASSLRVGTGVPNGYTF; CDR3 DNA: TGTGCCAGCAGCTTGAGGGTCGGTACAGGTGTCCCGAATGGCTACACCTTC
CDR3 length: 17; V gene: TRBV7-2; J gene: TRBJ2-2; clone size: few; D gene: -; CDR3 protein: CASSSLAETLNTGELFF; CDR3 DNA: TGTGCCAGCAGCTCCCTTGCGGAAACACTGAACACCGGGGAGCTGTTTTTT
CDR3 length: 14; V gene: TRBV19; J gene: TRBJ1-5; clone size: -; D gene: TRBD1; CDR3 protein: CASSSGQGHQPQHF; CDR3 DNA: TGTGCCAGTAGTAGTGGACAGGGGCATCAGCCCCAGCATTTT
CDR3 length: 17; V gene: TRBV7-6; J gene: TRBJ1-5; clone size: many; D gene: TRBD1; CDR3 protein: CASSLSPGDRANQPQHF; CDR3 DNA: TGTGCCAGCAGCCTATCCCCGGGGGACAGGGCTAATCAGCCCCAGCATTTT
CDR3 length: 11; V gene: TRBV29-1; J gene: TRBJ1-1; clone size: -; D gene: -; CDR3 protein: CSVEGGSEAFF; CDR3 DNA: TGCAGCGTTGAAGGAGGTAGTGAAGCTTTCTTT
CDR3 length: 17; V gene: TRBV5-1; J gene: TRBJ1-2; clone size: many; D gene: -; CDR3 protein: CASSRFGPRGGNYGYTF; CDR3 DNA: TGCGCCAGCAGTCGTTTCGGCCCAAGAGGGGGGAACTATGGCTACACCTTC
CDR3 length: 14; V gene: TRBV7-9; J gene: TRBJ2-5; clone size: many; D gene: -; CDR3 protein: CASRSPGSRETQYF; CDR3 DNA: TGTGCCAGCAGATCGCCGGGGAGCCGGGAGACCCAGTACTTC
CDR3 length: 18; V gene: TRBV19; J gene: TRBJ1-5; clone size: many; D gene: -; CDR3 protein: CASSIDRGWGQRDQPQHF; CDR3 DNA: TGTGCCAGTAGTATAGATCGGGGCTGGGGACAAAGAGATCAGCCCCAGCATTTT
CDR3 length: 14; V gene: TRBV7-2; J gene: TRBJ1-6; clone size: many; D gene: TRBD1; CDR3 protein: CASSFRDRDSPLHF; CDR3 DNA: TGTGCCAGCAGCTTCAGGGACAGGGACTCACCCCTCCACTTT
CDR3 length: 16; V gene: TRBV7-9; J gene: TRBJ2-7; clone size: -; D gene: TRBD2; CDR3 protein: CASSSTSGSRNSEQYF; CDR3 DNA: TGTGCCAGCAGCTCGACTAGCGGGAGTCGAAATAGTGAGCAGTACTTC
CDR3 length: 16; V gene: TRBV20-1; J gene: TRBJ1-6; clone size: -; D gene: -; CDR3 protein: CSAREGARTYNSPLHF; CDR3 DNA: TGCAGTGCTAGAGAAGGGGCGCGGACCTATAATTCACCCCTCCACTTT
CDR3 length: 14; V gene: TRBV2; J gene: TRBJ1-5; clone size: -; D gene: TRBD1; CDR3 protein: CASRAGQGNQPQHF; CDR3 DNA: TGTGCCAGCAGGGCCGGACAGGGCAATCAGCCCCAGCATTTT
CDR3 length: 13; V gene: TRBV20-1; J gene: TRBJ1-5; clone size: once; D gene: -; CDR3 protein: CSGGGYRNQPQHF; CDR3 DNA: TGCAGTGGGGGCGGATATCGCAATCAGCCCCAGCATTTT
CDR3 length: 10; V gene: TRBV2; J gene: TRBJ2-1; clone size: few; D gene: -; CDR3 protein: CASAGGEQFF; CDR3 DNA: TGTGCCAGCGCCGGCGGTGAGCAGTTCTTC
CDR3 length: 17; V gene: TRBV10-3; J gene: TRBJ2-1; clone size: -; D gene: TRBD2; CDR3 protein: CATYERDPRSAYNEQFF; CDR3 DNA: TGTGCCACCTACGAGCGGGACCCACGATCCGCCTACAATGAGCAGTTCTTC
CDR3 length: 14; V gene: TRBV12-3/TRBV12-4; J gene: TRBJ2-5; clone size: many; D gene: -; CDR3 protein: CASSLRQGVETQYF; CDR3 DNA: TGTGCCAGCAGTTTGAGGCAAGGCGTGGAGACCCAGTACTTC
CDR3 length: 15; V gene: TRBV29-1; J gene: TRBJ1-5; clone size: -; D gene: -; CDR3 protein: CSVEDGGRRNQPQHF; CDR3 DNA: TGCAGCGTTGAAGATGGGGGAAGACGCAATCAGCCCCAGCATTTT
CDR3 length: 14; V gene: TRBV7-9; J gene: TRBJ2-7; clone size: -; D gene: -; CDR3 protein: CASSRPDSVYEQYF; CDR3 DNA: TGTGCCAGCAGCCGACCGGACAGCGTCTACGAGCAGTACTTC
CDR3 length: 17; V gene: TRBV5-8; J gene: TRBJ2-6; clone size: many; D gene: -; CDR3 protein: CASSFGGASSGANVLTF; CDR3 DNA: TGTGCCAGCAGCTTTGGCGGGGCTAGCTCTGGGGCCAACGTCCTGACTTTC